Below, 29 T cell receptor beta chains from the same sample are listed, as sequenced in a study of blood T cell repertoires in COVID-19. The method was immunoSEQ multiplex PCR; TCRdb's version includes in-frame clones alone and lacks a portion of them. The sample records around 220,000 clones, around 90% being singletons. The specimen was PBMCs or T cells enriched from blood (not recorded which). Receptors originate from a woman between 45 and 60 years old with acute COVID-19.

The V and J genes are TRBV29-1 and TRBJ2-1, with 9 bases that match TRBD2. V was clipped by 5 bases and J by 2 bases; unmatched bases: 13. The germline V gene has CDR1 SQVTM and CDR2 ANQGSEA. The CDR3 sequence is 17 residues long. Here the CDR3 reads CSVSIYAGGEAYNEQFF. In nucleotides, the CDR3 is TGCAGCGTTTCTATTTATGCGGGAGGGGAGGCCTACAATGAGCAGTTCTTC.

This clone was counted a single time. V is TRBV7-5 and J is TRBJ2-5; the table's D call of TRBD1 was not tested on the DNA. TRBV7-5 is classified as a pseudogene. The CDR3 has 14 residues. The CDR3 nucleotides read TGTGCCAGAAGCTTCGACAGGGCCGGGGGGACCCAGTACTTC. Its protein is CARSFDRAGGTQYF.

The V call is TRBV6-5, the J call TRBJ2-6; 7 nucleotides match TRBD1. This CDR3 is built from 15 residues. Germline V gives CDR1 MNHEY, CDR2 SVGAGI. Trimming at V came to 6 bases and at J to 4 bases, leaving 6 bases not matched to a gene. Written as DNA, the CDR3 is TGTGCCAGCAGCCGTAAGGGGGCAGGGGCCAACGTCCTGACTTTC. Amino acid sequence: CASSRKGAGANVLTF.

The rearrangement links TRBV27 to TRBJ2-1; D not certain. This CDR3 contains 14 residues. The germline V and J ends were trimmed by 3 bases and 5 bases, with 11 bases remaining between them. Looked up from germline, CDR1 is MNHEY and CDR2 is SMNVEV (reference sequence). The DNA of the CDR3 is TGTGCCAGCAGTTTCCTTCCCCCTCACAATGAGCAGTTCTTC. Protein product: CASSFLPPHNEQFF.

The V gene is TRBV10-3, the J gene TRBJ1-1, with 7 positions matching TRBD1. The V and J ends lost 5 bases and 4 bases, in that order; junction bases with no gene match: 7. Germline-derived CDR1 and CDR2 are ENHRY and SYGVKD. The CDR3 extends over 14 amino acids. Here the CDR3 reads CAISKGARGTEAFF. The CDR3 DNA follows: TGTGCCATCAGTAAGGGGGCGCGAGGCACTGAAGCTTTCTTT.

The CDR3 bases are TGTGCCAGCAGCCAAGACAGGGACTATGGCTACACCTTC. Protein sequence: CASSQDRDYGYTF. The rearrangement uses TRBV3-1 (or the pseudogene TRBV3-2) and TRBJ1-2; D might be TRBD1 (5 bases). Germline CDR1 LGHDT, CDR2 YNNKEL (reference sequence). Trimming shortened V by 0 bases and J by 3 bases, and 5 bases separated the two germline ends. The CDR3 is made up of 13 amino acids.

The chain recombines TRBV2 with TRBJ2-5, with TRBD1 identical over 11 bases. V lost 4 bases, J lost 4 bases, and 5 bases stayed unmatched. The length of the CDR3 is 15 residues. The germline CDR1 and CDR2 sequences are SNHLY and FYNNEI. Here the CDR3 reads CASSGTGGGVETQYF. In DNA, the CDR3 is TGTGCCAGCAGTGGGACAGGGGGCGGTGTAGAGACCCAGTACTTC.

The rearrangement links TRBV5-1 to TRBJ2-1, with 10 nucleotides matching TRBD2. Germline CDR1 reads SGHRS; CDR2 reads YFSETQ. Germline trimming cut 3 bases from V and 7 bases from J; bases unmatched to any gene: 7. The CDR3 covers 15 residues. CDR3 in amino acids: CASSWGLAPENEQFF. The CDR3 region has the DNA TGCGCCAGCAGCTGGGGACTAGCGCCGGAGAATGAGCAGTTCTTC.

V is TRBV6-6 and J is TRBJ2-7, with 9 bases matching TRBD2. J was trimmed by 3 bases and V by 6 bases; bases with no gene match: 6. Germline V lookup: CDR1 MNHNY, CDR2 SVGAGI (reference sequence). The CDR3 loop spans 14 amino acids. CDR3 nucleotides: TGTGCCAGCAGCCTAGGACTAGCGAACTACGAGCAGTACTTC. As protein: CASSLGLANYEQYF.

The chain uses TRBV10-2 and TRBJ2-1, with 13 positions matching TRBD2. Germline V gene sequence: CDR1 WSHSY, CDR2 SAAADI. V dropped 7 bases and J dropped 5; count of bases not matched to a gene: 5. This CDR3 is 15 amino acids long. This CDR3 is CASTQGTSGNNEQFF. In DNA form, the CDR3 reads TGCGCCAGCACTCAAGGGACTAGCGGGAACAATGAGCAGTTCTTC.

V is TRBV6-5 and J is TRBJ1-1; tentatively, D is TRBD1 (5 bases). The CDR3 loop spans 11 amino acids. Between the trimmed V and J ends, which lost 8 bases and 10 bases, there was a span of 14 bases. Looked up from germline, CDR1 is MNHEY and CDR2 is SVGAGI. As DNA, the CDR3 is TGTGCCAGCCATCCGCCGGGGGGAGCTTTCTTT. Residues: CASHPPGGAFF.

CDR3 in amino acids: CASRKGGYYGYTF. CDR3 nucleotide sequence: TGTGCCAGCAGAAAAGGGGGCTACTATGGCTACACCTTC. The chain carries TRBV27 and TRBJ1-2; 7 positions agree with TRBD1. The CDR3 length is 13 residues. Trimming took 6 bases from V and 3 from J; bases not matched to a gene: 4. CDR1 is MNHEY and CDR2 is SMNVEV in the germline V gene (reference sequence).

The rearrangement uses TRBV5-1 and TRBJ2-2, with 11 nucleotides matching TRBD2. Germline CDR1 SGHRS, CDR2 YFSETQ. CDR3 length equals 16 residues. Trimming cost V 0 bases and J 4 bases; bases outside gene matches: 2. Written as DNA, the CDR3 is TGCGCCAGCAGCTTGGGAGGACTAGCGGGCACCGGGGAGCTGTTTTTT. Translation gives CASSLGGLAGTGELFF. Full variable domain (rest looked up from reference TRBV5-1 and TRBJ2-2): KAGVTQTPRYLIKTRGQQVTLSCSPISGHRSVSWYQQTPGQGLQFLFEYFSETQRNKGNFPGRFSGRQFSNSRSEMNVSTLELGDSALYLCASSLGGLAGTGELFFGEGSRLTVL.

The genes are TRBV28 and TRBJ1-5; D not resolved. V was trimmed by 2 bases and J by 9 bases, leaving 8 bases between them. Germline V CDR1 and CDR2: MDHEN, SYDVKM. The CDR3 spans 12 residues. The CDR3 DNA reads TGTGCCAGCAGTTTAGCGGTTCTGCCCCAGCATTTT. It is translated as CASSLAVLPQHF.

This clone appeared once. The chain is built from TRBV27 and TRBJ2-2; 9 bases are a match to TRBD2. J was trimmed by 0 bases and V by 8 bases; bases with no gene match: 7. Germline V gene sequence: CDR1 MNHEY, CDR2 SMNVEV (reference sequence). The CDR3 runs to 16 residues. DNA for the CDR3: TGTGCCAGCGGACCGACTAGCGGAGCGAACACCGGGGAGCTGTTTTTT. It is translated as CASGPTSGANTGELFF.

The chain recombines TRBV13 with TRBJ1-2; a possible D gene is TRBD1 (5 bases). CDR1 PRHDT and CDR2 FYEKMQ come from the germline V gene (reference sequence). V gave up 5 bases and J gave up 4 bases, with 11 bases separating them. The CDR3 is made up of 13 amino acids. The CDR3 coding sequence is TGTGCCAGCAGCCCGGGGGTCCGCTATGGCTACACCTTC. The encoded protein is CASSPGVRYGYTF.

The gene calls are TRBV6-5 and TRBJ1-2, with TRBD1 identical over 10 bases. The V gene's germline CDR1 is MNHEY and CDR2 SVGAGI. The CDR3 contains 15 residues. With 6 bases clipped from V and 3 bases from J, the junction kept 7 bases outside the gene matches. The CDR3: CASRTDRGPYYGYTF. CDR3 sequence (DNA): TGTGCCAGCAGAACAGACAGGGGGCCGTACTATGGCTACACCTTC.

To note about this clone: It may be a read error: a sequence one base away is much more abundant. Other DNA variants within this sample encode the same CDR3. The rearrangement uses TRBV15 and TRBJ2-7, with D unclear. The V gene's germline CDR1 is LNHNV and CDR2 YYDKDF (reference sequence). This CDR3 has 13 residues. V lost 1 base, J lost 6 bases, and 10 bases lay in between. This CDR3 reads CATSRVPSGEQYF. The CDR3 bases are TGTGCCACCAGCAGAGTCCCCTCCGGCGAGCAGTACTTC.

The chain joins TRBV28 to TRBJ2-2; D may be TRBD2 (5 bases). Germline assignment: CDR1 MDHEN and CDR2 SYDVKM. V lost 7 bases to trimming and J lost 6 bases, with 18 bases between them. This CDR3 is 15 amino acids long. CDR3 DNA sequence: TGTGCCAGCACCTCTTGGAAGGGCGGGTCCGGGGAGCTGTTTTTT. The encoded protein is CASTSWKGGSGELFF.

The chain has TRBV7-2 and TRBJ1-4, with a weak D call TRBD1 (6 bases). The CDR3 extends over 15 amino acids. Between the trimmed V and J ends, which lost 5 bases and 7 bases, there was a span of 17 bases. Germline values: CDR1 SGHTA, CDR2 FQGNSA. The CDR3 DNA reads TGTGCCAGCAGCCCGGAGGTGGGGGCGGCTGAAAAACTGTTTTTT. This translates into CASSPEVGAAEKLFF.

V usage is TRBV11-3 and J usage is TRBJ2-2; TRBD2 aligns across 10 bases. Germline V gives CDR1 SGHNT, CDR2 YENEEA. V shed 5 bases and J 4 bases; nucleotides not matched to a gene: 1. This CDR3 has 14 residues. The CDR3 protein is CASSIAGGTGELFF. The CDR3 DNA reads TGTGCCAGCAGCATAGCGGGAGGCACCGGGGAGCTGTTTTTT.

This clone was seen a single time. CDR3 sequence: CASSSTGSSSGRGGTQYF. CDR3 bases: TGTGCCAGCAGCTCCACCGGATCGTCTAGCGGGAGAGGTGGGACCCAGTACTTC. V is TRBV7-2 and J is TRBJ2-5, with 10 bases fitting TRBD2. J lost 7 bases, V lost 4 bases, and 18 bases had no gene match. This CDR3 is built from 18 residues. Germline V lookup: CDR1 SGHTA, CDR2 FQGNSA.

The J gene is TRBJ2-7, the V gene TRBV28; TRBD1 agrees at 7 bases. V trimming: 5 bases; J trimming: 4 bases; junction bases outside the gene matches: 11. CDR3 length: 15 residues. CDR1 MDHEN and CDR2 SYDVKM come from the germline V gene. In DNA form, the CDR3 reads TGTGCCAGCAGTCCTGTAGGGGGCCAGGAATACGAGCAGTACTTC. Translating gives CASSPVGGQEYEQYF.

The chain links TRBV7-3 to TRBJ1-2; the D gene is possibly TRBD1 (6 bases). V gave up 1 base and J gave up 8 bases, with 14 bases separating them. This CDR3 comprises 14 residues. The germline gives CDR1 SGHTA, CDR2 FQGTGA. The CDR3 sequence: CASSLNSGVGGYTF. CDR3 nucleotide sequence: TGTGCCAGCAGCTTAAACTCAGGGGTCGGGGGCTACACCTTC. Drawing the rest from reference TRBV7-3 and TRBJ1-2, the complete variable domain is GAGVSQTPSNKVTEKGKYVELRCDPISGHTALYWYRQSLGQGPEFLIYFQGTGAADDSGLPNDRFFAVRPEGSVSTLKIQRTERGDSAVYLCASSLNSGVGGYTFGSGTRLTVV.

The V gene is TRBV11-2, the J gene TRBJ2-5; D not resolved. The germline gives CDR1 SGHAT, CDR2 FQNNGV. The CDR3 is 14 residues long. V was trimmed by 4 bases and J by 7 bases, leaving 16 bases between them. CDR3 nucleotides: TGTGCCAGCAGCTCCCCGACGGGTCCGTGGACCCAGTACTTC. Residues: CASSSPTGPWTQYF. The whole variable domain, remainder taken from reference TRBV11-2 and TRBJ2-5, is EAGVAQSPRYKIIEKRQSVAFWCNPISGHATLYWYQQILGQGPKLLIQFQNNGVVDDSQLPKDRFSAERLKGVDSTLKIQPAKLEDSAVYLCASSSPTGPWTQYFGPGTRLLVL.

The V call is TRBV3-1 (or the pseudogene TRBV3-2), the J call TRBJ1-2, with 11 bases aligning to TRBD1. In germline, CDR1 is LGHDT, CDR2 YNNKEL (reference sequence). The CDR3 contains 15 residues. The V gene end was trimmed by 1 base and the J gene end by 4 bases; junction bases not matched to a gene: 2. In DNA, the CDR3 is TGTGCCAGCAGCCAAGGGACAGGGGGCGCCTATGGCTACACCTTC. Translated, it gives CASSQGTGGAYGYTF.

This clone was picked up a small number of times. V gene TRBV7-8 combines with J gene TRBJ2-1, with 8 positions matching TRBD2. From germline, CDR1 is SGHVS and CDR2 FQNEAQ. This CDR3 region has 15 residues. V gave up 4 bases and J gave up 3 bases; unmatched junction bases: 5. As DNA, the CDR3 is TGTGCCAGCAGCTCGAGCGGGGGCTTCTACAATGAGCAGTTCTTC. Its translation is CASSSSGGFYNEQFF.

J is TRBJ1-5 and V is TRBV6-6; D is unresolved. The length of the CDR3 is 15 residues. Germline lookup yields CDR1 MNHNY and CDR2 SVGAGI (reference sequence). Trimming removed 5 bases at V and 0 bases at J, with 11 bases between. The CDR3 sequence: CASSLSGYSNQPQHF. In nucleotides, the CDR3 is TGTGCCAGCAGTCTTAGCGGTTATAGCAATCAGCCCCAGCATTTT.

CDR3 in amino acids: CASSVPGGREQFF. CDR3 DNA: TGTGCCAGTAGTGTCCCGGGAGGTAGAGAGCAGTTCTTC. The chain uses TRBV19 and TRBJ2-1; 7 positions agree with TRBD2. This CDR3 is 13 amino acids long. V was pared by 5 bases and J by 10 bases, with 8 bases of the junction left unmatched. Germline CDR1 is LNHDA and CDR2 is SQIVND (reference sequence).